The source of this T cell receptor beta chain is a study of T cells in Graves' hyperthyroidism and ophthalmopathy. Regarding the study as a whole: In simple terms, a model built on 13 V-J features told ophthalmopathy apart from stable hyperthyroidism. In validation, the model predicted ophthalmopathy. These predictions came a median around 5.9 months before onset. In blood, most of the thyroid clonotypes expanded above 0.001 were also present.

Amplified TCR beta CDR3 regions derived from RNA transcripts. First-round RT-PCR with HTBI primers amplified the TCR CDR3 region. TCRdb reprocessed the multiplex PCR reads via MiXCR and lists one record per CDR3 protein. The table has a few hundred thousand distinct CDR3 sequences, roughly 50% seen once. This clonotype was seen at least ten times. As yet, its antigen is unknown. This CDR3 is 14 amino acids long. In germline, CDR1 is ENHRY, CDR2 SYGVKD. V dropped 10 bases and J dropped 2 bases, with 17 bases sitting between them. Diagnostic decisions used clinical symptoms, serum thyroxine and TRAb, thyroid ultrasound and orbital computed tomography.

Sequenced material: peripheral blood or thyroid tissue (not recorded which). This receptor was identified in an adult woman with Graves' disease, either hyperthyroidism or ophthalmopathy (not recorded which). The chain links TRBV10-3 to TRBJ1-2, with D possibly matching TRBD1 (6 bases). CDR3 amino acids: CATMGTPSNYGYTF. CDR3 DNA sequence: TGTGCCACCATGGGGACACCTTCCAACTATGGCTACACCTTC.